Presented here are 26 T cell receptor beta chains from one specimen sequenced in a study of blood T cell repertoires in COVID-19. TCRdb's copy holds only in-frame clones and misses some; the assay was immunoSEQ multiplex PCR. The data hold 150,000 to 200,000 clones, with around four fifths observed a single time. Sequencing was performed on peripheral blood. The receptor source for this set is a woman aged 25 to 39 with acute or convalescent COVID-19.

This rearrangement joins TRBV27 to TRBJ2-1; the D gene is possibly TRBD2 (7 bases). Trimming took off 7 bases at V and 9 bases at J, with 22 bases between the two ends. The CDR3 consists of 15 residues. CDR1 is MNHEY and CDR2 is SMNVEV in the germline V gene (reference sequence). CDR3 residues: CASIPLGGGPSEQFF. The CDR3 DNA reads TGTGCCAGCATTCCATTAGGGGGGGGGCCAAGTGAGCAGTTCTTC.

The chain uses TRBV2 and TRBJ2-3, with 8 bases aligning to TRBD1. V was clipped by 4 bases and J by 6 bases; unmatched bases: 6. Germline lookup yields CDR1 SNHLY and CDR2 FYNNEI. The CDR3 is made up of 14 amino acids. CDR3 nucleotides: TGTGCCAGCAGTGTAGTCAGGGGGCCTGATACGCAGTATTTT. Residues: CASSVVRGPDTQYF.

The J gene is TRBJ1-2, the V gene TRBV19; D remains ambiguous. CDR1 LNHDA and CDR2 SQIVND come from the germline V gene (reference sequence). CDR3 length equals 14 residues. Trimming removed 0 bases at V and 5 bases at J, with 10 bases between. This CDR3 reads CASSIDLRGYGYTF. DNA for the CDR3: TGTGCCAGTAGTATAGATCTCCGGGGTTATGGCTACACCTTC.

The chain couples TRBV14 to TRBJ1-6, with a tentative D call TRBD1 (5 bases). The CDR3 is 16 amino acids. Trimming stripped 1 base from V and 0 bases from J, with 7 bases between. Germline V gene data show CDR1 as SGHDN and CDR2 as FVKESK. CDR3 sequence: CASSQGQSSYNSPLHF. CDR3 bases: TGTGCCAGCAGCCAAGGACAGAGCTCCTATAATTCACCCCTCCACTTT.

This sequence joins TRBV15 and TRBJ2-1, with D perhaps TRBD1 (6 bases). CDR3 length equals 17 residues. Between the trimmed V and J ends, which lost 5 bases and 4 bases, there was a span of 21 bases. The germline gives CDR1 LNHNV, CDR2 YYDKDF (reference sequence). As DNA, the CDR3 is TGTGCCACCAGCTCCACGAGGGGGTCTCTTCGATACAATGAGCAGTTCTTC. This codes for CATSSTRGSLRYNEQFF.

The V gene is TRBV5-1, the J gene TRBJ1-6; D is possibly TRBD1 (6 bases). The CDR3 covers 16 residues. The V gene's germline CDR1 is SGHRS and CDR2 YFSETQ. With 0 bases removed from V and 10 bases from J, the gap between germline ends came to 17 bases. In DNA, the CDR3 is TGCGCCAGCAGCTTGGACAGGGCATCGTCTTTATCACCCCTCCACTTT. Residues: CASSLDRASSLSPLHF.

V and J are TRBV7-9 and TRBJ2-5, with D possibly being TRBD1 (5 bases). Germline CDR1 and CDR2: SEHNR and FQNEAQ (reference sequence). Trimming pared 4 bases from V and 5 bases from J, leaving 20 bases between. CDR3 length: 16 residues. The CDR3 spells CASSSRQQPSRETQYF. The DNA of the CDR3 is TGTGCCAGCAGCTCCCGACAGCAGCCCTCACGGGAGACCCAGTACTTC.

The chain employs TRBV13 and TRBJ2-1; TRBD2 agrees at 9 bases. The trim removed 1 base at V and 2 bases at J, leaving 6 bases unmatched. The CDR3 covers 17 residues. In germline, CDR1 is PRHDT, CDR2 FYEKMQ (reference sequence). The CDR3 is CASSLVLASGTYNEQFF. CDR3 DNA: TGTGCCAGCAGCTTAGTCCTGGCTAGCGGGACCTACAATGAGCAGTTCTTC.

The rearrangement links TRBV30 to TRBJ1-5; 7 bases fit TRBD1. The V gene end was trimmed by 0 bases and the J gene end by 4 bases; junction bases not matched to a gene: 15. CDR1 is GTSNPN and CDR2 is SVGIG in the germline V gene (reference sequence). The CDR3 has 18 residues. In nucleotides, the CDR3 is TGTGCCTGGAGTGTACGGCTGGGGGACAGATTCGGGAATCAGCCCCAGCATTTT. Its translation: CAWSVRLGDRFGNQPQHF. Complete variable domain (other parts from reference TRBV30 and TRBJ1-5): SQTIHQWPATLVQPVGSPLSLECTVEGTSNPNLYWYRQAAGRGLQLLFYSVGIGQISSEVPQNLSASRPQDRQFILSSKKLLLSDSGFYLCAWSVRLGDRFGNQPQHFGDGTRLSIL.

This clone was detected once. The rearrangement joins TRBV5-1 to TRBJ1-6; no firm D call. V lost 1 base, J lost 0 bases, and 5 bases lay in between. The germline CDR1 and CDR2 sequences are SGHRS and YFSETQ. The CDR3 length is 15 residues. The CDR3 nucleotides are TGCGCCAGCAGCTTGTCTAGCTCCTATAATTCACCCCTCCACTTT. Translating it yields CASSLSSSYNSPLHF.

In DNA, the CDR3 is TGTGCCAGCAGTTTAGGGCCCCAGGGTCAACAAGCTTTCTTT. Its translation is CASSLGPQGQQAFF. The rearrangement joins TRBV28 to TRBJ1-1; weak D call: TRBD1 (5 bases). Trimming pared 2 bases from V and 9 bases from J, leaving 16 bases between. This CDR3 has 14 residues. Per germline, CDR1 MDHEN and CDR2 SYDVKM.

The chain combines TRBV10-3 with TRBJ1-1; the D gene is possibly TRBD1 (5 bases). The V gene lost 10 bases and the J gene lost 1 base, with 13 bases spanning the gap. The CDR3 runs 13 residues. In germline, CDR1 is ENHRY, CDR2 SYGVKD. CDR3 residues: CATSGYRNTEAFF. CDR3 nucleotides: TGTGCCACCTCAGGGTATAGGAACACTGAAGCTTTCTTT.

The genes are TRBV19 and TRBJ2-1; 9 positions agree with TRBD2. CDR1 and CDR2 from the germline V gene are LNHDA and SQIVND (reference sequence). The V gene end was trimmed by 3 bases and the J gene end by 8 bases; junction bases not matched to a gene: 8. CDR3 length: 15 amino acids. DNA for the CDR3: TGTGCCAGTAGTATTCCCTTAGCGGGAGTGTATGAGCAGTTCTTC. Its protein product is CASSIPLAGVYEQFF.

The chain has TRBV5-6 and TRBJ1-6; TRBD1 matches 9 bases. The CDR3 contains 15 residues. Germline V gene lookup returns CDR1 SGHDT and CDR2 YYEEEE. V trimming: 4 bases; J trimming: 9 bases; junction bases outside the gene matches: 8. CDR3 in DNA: TGTGCCAGCAGCCAAGTCCCGGGACAGGGTTCACCCCTCCACTTT. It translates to CASSQVPGQGSPLHF.

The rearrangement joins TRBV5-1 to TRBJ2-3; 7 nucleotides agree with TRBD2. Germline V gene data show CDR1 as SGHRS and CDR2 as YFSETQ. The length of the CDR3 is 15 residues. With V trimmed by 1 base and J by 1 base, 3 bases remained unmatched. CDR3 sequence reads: CASSLTSVGTDTQYF. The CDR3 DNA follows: TGCGCCAGCAGCTTGACTAGCGTAGGCACAGATACGCAGTATTTT.

The CDR3 region has the DNA TGTGCCAGCAGCACCTTAAGACAGGGGACTGAAGCTTTCTTT. Its protein product is CASSTLRQGTEAFF. The chain recombines TRBV7-2 with TRBJ1-1; 8 bases are a match to TRBD1. CDR1 and CDR2 from the germline V gene are SGHTA and FQGNSA. The CDR3 has 14 amino acids. V was clipped by 5 bases and J by 5 bases; unmatched bases: 7.

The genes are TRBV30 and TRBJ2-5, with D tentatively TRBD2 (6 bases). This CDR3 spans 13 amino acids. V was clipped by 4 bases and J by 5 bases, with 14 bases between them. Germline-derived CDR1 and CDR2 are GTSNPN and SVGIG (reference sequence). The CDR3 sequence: CAWTRRRAETQYF. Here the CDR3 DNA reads TGTGCCTGGACCAGAAGGAGGGCGGAGACCCAGTACTTC.

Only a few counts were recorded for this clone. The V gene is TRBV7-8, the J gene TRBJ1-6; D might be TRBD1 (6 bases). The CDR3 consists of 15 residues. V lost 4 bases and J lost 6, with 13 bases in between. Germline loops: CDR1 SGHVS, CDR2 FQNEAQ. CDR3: CASSSGQNFNSPLHF. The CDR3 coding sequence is TGTGCCAGCAGCTCAGGACAGAACTTTAATTCACCCCTCCACTTT.

This CDR3 reads CASSLSRWLAVPDTQYF. As DNA, the CDR3 is TGTGCCAGCAGTTTAAGCCGTTGGTTAGCGGTCCCAGATACGCAGTATTTT. This chain links TRBV28 with TRBJ2-3, with a weak D call TRBD2 (6 bases). The CDR3 runs 17 residues. The germline V and J ends were trimmed by 2 bases and 4 bases, with 19 bases remaining between them. Germline V lookup: CDR1 MDHEN, CDR2 SYDVKM. Filled out from reference TRBV28 and TRBJ2-3, the complete variable domain reads DVKVTQSSRYLVKRTGEKVFLECVQDMDHENMFWYRQDPGLGLRLIYFSYDVKMKEKGDIPEGYSVSREKKERFSLILESASTNQTSMYLCASSLSRWLAVPDTQYFGPGTRLTVL.

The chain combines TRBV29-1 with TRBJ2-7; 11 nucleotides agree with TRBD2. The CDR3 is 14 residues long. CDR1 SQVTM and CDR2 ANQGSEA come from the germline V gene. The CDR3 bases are TGCAGTCACAGCTCCGGGACTAGCGGCTACGAGCAGTACTTC. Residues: CSHSSGTSGYEQYF.

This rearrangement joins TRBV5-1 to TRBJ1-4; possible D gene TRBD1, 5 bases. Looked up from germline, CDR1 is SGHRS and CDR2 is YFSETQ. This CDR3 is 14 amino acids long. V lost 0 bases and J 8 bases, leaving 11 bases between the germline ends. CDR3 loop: CASSLAQGREKLFF. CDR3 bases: TGCGCCAGCAGCTTGGCTCAGGGTCGGGAAAAACTGTTTTTT.

CDR3 DNA: TGTGCCAGCAGTTCCTTTAGCGGGCCCTCCTACAATGAGCAGTTCTTC. Protein: CASSSFSGPSYNEQFF. The chain employs TRBV28 and TRBJ2-1; 7 bases fit TRBD2. CDR3 size: 16 residues. Germline V lookup: CDR1 MDHEN, CDR2 SYDVKM. Trimming at V came to 4 bases and at J to 0 bases, leaving 6 bases not matched to a gene. The whole variable domain, filled in from reference TRBV28 and TRBJ2-1, reads DVKVTQSSRYLVKRTGEKVFLECVQDMDHENMFWYRQDPGLGLRLIYFSYDVKMKEKGDIPEGYSVSREKKERFSLILESASTNQTSMYLCASSSFSGPSYNEQFFGPGTRLTVL.

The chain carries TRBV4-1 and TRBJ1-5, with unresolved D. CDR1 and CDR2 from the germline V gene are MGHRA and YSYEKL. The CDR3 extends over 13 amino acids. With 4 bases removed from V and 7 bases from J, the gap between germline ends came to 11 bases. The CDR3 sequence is CASSPITLQPQHF. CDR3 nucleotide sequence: TGCGCCAGCAGCCCAATAACTCTCCAGCCCCAGCATTTT.

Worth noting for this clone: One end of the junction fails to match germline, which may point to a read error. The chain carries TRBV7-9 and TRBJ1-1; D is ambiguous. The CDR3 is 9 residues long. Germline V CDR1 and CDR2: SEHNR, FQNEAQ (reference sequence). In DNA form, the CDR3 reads TGTGCCAGCAGCTTGAGTCTCCTTTTT. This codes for CASSLSLLF. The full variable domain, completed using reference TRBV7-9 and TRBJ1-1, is DTGVSQNPRHKITKRGQNVTFRCDPISEHNRLYWYRQTLGQGPEFLTYFQNEAQLEKSRLLSDRFSAERPKGSFSTLEIQRTEQGDSAMYLCASSLSLLFGQGTRLTVV.

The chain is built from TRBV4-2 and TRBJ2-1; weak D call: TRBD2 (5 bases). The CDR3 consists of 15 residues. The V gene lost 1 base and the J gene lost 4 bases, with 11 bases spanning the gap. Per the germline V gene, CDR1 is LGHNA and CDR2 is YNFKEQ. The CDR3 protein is CASSQVGVGYNEQFF. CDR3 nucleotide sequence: TGTGCCAGCAGCCAAGTGGGAGTGGGTTACAATGAGCAGTTCTTC.

The CDR3 bases are TGTGCCAGCAGCCAAAGGGCGGGAGCTCCGGGAGATACGCAGTATTTT. Protein: CASSQRAGAPGDTQYF. V is TRBV11-2 and J is TRBJ2-3; TRBD2 agrees at 7 bases. Germline V gene lookup returns CDR1 SGHAT and CDR2 FQNNGV. Unmatched junction bases numbered 13, after V lost 5 bases and J lost 5 bases. CDR3 length equals 16 residues.